Here is one T cell receptor (beta chain) with its context. What this receptor recognizes is not known. The sample holds no much larger clone one base away, and base qualities are not on file. Patients with a history of autoimmune disease or receiving systemic immunosuppression were excluded from the trial. Peripheral blood for TCR sequencing was drawn from every dose cohort at baseline, at cycle 4 day 1 and at cycle 7 day 1. Samples were obtained from an open-label, multicenter, first-in-human phase I dose-escalation trial of ivuxolimab. Adults with locally advanced or metastatic melanoma, renal cell, hepatocellular, or head and neck squamous cell carcinoma were enrolled in the trial. Before TCR sequencing, CD4+ T cells and CD8+ T cells were sorted from peripheral blood as separate populations. To sequence the TCRbeta CDR3 region, genomic DNA was isolated from the sorted cells. The immunoSEQ Assay was used to sequence the TCRbeta CDR3 regions. This immuneACCESS table, as held by TCRdb, lists in-frame sequences with V and J called but not all clones. Of the missing ones, under half trace to an unresolved V gene in checked studies; the others have no known cause. The sample includes some 57,000 clones, with 80% to 90% observed a single time. The ten largest make up 5.4% of the sample.

Germline trimming amounts to 4 bases on V and 3 bases on J, with 11 as the count of junction bases outside the gene matches. The germline V gene yields SGHRS for CDR1 and YFSETQ for CDR2. CDR3 length: 17 amino acids, cysteine to phenylalanine. Only the CDR3 DNA stays, 51 bases, in frame from base 1. This sample is drawn from a study of OX40 agonist ivuxolimab in advanced cancers. For context, the study as a whole: Ivuxolimab, which targeted the costimulatory receptor OX40 (CD134), was an agonistic, fully human IgG2 monoclonal antibody. Intravenous ivuxolimab was administered to patients every 2 weeks at six dose levels: 0.01, 0.1, 0.3, 1.5, 3 and 10 mg/kg. Of the roughly 52 dose-escalation patients, hepatocellular carcinoma was present in some 19, melanoma in approximately 15, renal cell carcinoma in 9 and head and neck cancer in 9. In the dose-escalation cohort, 75% to 90% of patients were male, and the mean age was roughly 60 years with a range of about 20 to 90. Patients were allowed to have had prior anti-PD-1, anti-PD-L1 or anti-CTLA-4 therapy, and 30% to 50% of the dose-escalation patients had previously received checkpoint inhibitors. Three dose-escalation patients achieved partial responses, one with hepatocellular carcinoma and two with cutaneous melanoma. Peripheral TCRbeta sequencing aimed to test whether ivuxolimab altered TCR sequence diversity and caused clonal T-cell expansion. The paper covers the monotherapy dose-escalation part of the phase I ivuxolimab trial, which included N ≈ 57 patients. Results and caveats for the whole study, not just this receptor: The antigen specificity of the peripheral T cells that underwent clonal expansion was not determined. At doses of 0.1 to 3.0 mg/kg, clonal expansion of both CD4+ and CD8+ T cells in blood was seen between baseline and week 6. In partial responders in the 0.1-3.0 mg/kg groups, normalized peripheral clonal expansion was found to be among the lowest, especially among CD8+ T cells. Low levels of normalized T-cell clonal expansion were also seen in some nonresponding patients. After ivuxolimab, CD8+ T cells had more expanded clones than CD4+ T cells on average.

Recombination joined TRBV5-1 with TRBJ1-4, and TRBD1 matches 8 of the central bases. The material sequenced was CD4+ or CD8+ T cells sorted from blood, taken in a trial of the OX40 agonist ivuxolimab. The clonotype comes from an adult with an advanced solid tumor such as melanoma, head and neck, liver or kidney cancer. The DNA sequence follows: TGCGCCAGCAGCCCGATCCCAAACAGGGGGGCTAATGAAAAACTGTTTTTT. Its amino acids are CASSPIPNRGANEKLFF. With the rest looked up from the reference TRBV5-1 and TRBJ1-4 genes rather than sequenced, the full variable domain is KAGVTQTPRYLIKTRGQQVTLSCSPISGHRSVSWYQQTPGQGLQFLFEYFSETQRNKGNFPGRFSGRQFSNSRSEMNVSTLELGDSALYLCASSPIPNRGANEKLFFGSGTQLSVL.